What follows are 21 T cell receptor beta chains derived from one specimen sequenced in a study of blood T cell repertoires in COVID-19. Profiling relied on immunoSEQ multiplex PCR, and the TCRdb table lists in-frame clones only, not all of them. The profile covers under 300,000 clones, with 80% to 95% appearing a single time and approximately 2% taken by the ten largest. The sample was PBMCs or T cells enriched from blood (not recorded which). The receptors originated from a young woman who had recovered from COVID-19.

The chain couples TRBV25-1 to TRBJ2-3, with a weak D call TRBD2 (6 bases). The CDR3 extends over 15 amino acids. The germline V gene encodes CDR1 MGHDK and CDR2 SYGVNS. V was shortened by 3 bases and J by 1 base, with 11 bases between the two germline ends. CDR3 DNA sequence: TGTGCCAGCAGTGACCTTCCTAGCGGCACAGATACGCAGTATTTT. Translated: CASSDLPSGTDTQYF. Complete variable domain (other parts from reference TRBV25-1 and TRBJ2-3): EADIYQTPRYLVIGTGKKITLECSQTMGHDKMYWYQQDPGMELHLIHYSYGVNSTEKGDLSSESTVSRIRTEHFPLTLESARPSHTSQYLCASSDLPSGTDTQYFGPGTRLTVL.

This chain uses TRBV7-8 with TRBJ1-5; weak D call: TRBD1 (5 bases). Germline V CDR1 and CDR2: SGHVS, FQNEAQ. This CDR3 is 15 amino acids long. The germline V and J ends were trimmed by 2 bases and 0 bases, with 8 bases remaining between them. The CDR3 sequence is CASSLQGISNQPQHF. DNA for the CDR3: TGTGCCAGCAGCTTACAGGGTATTAGCAATCAGCCCCAGCATTTT.

This chain joins TRBV24-1 and TRBJ2-3; TRBD2 matches at 12 bases. Germline trimming cut 7 bases from V and 6 bases from J; bases unmatched to any gene: 4. The CDR3 runs 14 residues. The germline CDR1 and CDR2 sequences are KGHDR and SFDVKD. CDR3 in amino acids: CATSPGTSGDTQYF. The CDR3 DNA sequence: TGTGCCACCAGCCCCGGGACTAGCGGGGATACGCAGTATTTT.

In DNA, the CDR3 is TGTGCCAGCTCACCACCGTACAGGGGGACAGAGACCCAGTACTTC. It is translated as CASSPPYRGTETQYF. The V gene is TRBV18, the J gene TRBJ2-5, with 8 bases that match TRBD1. Unmatched junction bases numbered 4, after V lost 0 bases and J lost 4 bases. The germline V gene has CDR1 KGHSH and CDR2 LQKENI. This CDR3 comprises 15 residues.

The chain couples TRBV7-3 to TRBJ2-1, with 10 bases fitting TRBD2. CDR1 and CDR2 (germline): SGHTA, FQGTGA. Losses at the gene ends were 5 bases for V and 4 bases for J; bases not matched to a gene: 5. The CDR3 has 15 residues. The CDR3: CASSPGTSEYNEQFF. CDR3 nucleotide sequence: TGTGCCAGCAGCCCCGGGACTAGCGAATACAATGAGCAGTTCTTC.

J is TRBJ1-2 and V is TRBV4-1, with a tentative D call TRBD1 (5 bases). Germline loops: CDR1 MGHRA, CDR2 YSYEKL. The CDR3 is 15 residues long. V lost 4 bases and J lost 2, with 14 bases in between. The CDR3 sequence: CASSLQWGENYGYTF. The CDR3 DNA reads as TGCGCCAGCAGCCTCCAATGGGGGGAGAACTATGGCTACACCTTC.

The V and J genes are TRBV7-6 and TRBJ1-3; D might be TRBD1 (6 bases). The CDR3 covers 16 residues. Trimming took off 4 bases at V and 0 bases at J, with 13 bases between the two ends. In germline, CDR1 is SGHVS, CDR2 FNYEAQ. The CDR3 nucleotides are TGTGCCAGCAGCTCCCCACAGGGCCTCTCTGGAAACACCATATATTTT. Translation gives CASSSPQGLSGNTIYF.

The rearrangement uses TRBV7-6 and TRBJ2-3; D is uncertain. CDR1 and CDR2 (germline): SGHVS, FNYEAQ. The V and J ends lost 5 bases and 6 bases respectively, with 6 bases between them. The CDR3 is made up of 11 amino acids. The CDR3 DNA reads TGTGCCAGCAGCCCCTTGGATACGCAGTATTTT. This encodes CASSPLDTQYF.

The chain recombines TRBV11-3 with TRBJ2-7; weak D call: TRBD2 (6 bases). CDR3 length: 16 amino acids. Between the trimmed V and J ends, which lost 1 base and 3 bases, there was a span of 16 bases. Germline loops: CDR1 SGHNT, CDR2 YENEEA. The CDR3 loop reads CASSLGGGGAFYEQYF. The CDR3, as DNA: TGTGCCAGCAGCTTAGGCGGTGGCGGGGCGTTCTACGAGCAGTACTTC.

The chain employs TRBV7-3 and TRBJ1-1; 8 nucleotides agree with TRBD1. There are 13 residues in the CDR3. In germline, CDR1 is SGHTA, CDR2 FQGTGA. V dropped 5 bases and J dropped 5; count of bases not matched to a gene: 4. The CDR3: CASSAQGGTEAFF. The CDR3, as DNA: TGTGCCAGCAGCGCACAGGGGGGGACTGAAGCTTTCTTT.

The chain uses TRBV6-5 and TRBJ1-5, with D unresolved. This CDR3 is built from 13 residues. Trimming took 8 bases from V and 7 from J, leaving 15 bases between them. Germline CDR1 and CDR2: MNHEY and SVGAGI. The CDR3 DNA sequence: TGTGCCAGCGGGTGGACCCCGGGACAGCCCCAGCATTTT. Residues: CASGWTPGQPQHF.

This chain joins TRBV11-3 and TRBJ2-2; TRBD2 aligns across 11 bases. The CDR3 is made up of 16 amino acids. The germline CDR1 and CDR2 sequences are SGHNT and YENEEA. V lost 5 bases and J lost 1; bases outside the gene matches: 3. The CDR3 spells CASSPGTSGNTGELFF. The CDR3, as DNA: TGTGCCAGCAGCCCGGGGACTAGCGGGAACACCGGGGAGCTGTTTTTT.

The gene calls are TRBV14 and TRBJ1-6; a possible D gene is TRBD1 (6 bases). CDR1 is SGHDN and CDR2 is FVKESK in the germline V gene. The CDR3 has 15 residues. Trimming took off 3 bases at V and 6 bases at J, with 12 bases between the two ends. The CDR3 spells CASSQTGQSNSPLHF. The CDR3 region has the DNA TGTGCCAGCAGCCAGACAGGACAGAGTAATTCACCCCTCCACTTT.

This clone was observed a single time. The chain combines TRBV4-3 with TRBJ2-3; D not certain. Germline V gives CDR1 LGHNA, CDR2 YSLEER. V lost 0 bases and J lost 6, with 13 bases in between. CDR3 length: 15 amino acids. CDR3 coding DNA: TGCGCCAGCAGCCAAGATCCGTTAGTACGCGATACGCAGTATTTT. It is translated as CASSQDPLVRDTQYF.

V usage is TRBV12-5 and J usage is TRBJ2-2; 15 bases fit TRBD2. The V gene's germline CDR1 is LGHNT and CDR2 FRNRAP. The CDR3 runs 19 residues. Trimming cost V 1 base and J 4 bases; bases outside gene matches: 7. CDR3 residues: CASGLDTGLAGGITGELFF. CDR3 coding DNA: TGTGCTAGTGGTTTGGACACCGGACTAGCGGGAGGGATCACCGGGGAGCTGTTTTTT.

The chain links TRBV28 to TRBJ2-6; TRBD2 might be the D (6 bases). Trimming left V 7 bases short and J 0 bases short, with 13 bases between. Germline CDR1 is MDHEN and CDR2 is SYDVKM. There are 16 residues in the CDR3. Here the CDR3 DNA reads TGTGCCAGCACCGGAGGGACTCCCTCTGGGGCCAACGTCCTGACTTTC. Its protein is CASTGGTPSGANVLTF.

This chain uses TRBV2 with TRBJ1-4; TRBD1 is a possible D gene (5 bases). Germline lookup yields CDR1 SNHLY and CDR2 FYNNEI. The CDR3 sequence is 14 residues long. The germline V and J ends were trimmed by 0 bases and 10 bases, with 12 bases remaining between them. The CDR3 DNA follows: TGTGCCAGCAGTGAAGCGCTGGCGGGGGGAAAACTGTTTTTT. Encoded protein: CASSEALAGGKLFF.

The chain uses TRBV18 and TRBJ1-5; D gene ambiguous. Germline V gene data show CDR1 as KGHSH and CDR2 as LQKENI. This CDR3 contains 13 residues. With 3 bases removed from V and 9 bases from J, the gap between germline ends came to 12 bases. CDR3 in amino acids: CASSPSILAPQHF. The DNA of the CDR3 is TGTGCCAGCTCACCGTCGATCCTAGCGCCCCAGCATTTT.

The rearrangement links TRBV5-1 to TRBJ1-1; 8 bases match TRBD1. The germline V gene encodes CDR1 SGHRS and CDR2 YFSETQ. Unmatched junction bases numbered 8, after V lost 4 bases and J lost 6 bases. The CDR3 loop spans 14 amino acids. The CDR3 region is CASSIGQGPSEAFF. CDR3 nucleotide sequence: TGCGCCAGCAGCATAGGACAGGGCCCATCTGAAGCTTTCTTT.

The chain joins TRBV5-4 to TRBJ1-1, with D maybe TRBD1 (5 bases). Deletions cut 6 bases from V and 1 base from J, with 19 bases between. The CDR3 spans 16 residues. CDR1 is SGHNT and CDR2 is YYREEE in the germline V gene (reference sequence). The CDR3 bases are TGTGCCAGCACCCCCGGGGGTGGGGGAACGAACACTGAAGCTTTCTTT. This encodes CASTPGGGGTNTEAFF.

The genes are TRBV28 and TRBJ1-2, with D possibly being TRBD1 (6 bases). Germline V gives CDR1 MDHEN, CDR2 SYDVKM. This CDR3 has 13 amino acids. Trimming removed 5 bases from V and 7 bases from J, with 14 bases in between. CDR3 sequence: CASSPTGMGGYTF. The CDR3, as DNA: TGTGCCAGCAGTCCCACAGGGATGGGTGGCTACACCTTC.